This TCR beta chain originates from a study of blood T cell repertoires in COVID-19. Background on the study: In each case, the material was cDNA or gDNA derived from T cells, B-cell-depleted T cells, or PBMCs.

Under the authors' procedure: Reference gene primer amplification yielded estimated nucleated cell counts. Profiled with immunoSEQ multiplex PCR; TCRdb holds only in-frame clones, not every one. For V, J and clone size, that table is used; D and trimming come from the DNA. The table has fewer than 35,000 clones, approximately 90% seen once. This sequence was found in a human donor in a cohort sampled during active COVID-19. Input material: peripheral blood.

Written as DNA, the CDR3 is TGTGCCAGCAGCGGGACAGAGAGCTACGAGCAGTACTTC. This codes for CASSGTESYEQYF. The chain links TRBV12-3 or TRBV12-4 to TRBJ2-7; TRBD1 matches at 7 bases. With 6 bases clipped from V and 3 bases from J, the junction kept 5 bases outside the gene matches. CDR3 length: 13 amino acids.